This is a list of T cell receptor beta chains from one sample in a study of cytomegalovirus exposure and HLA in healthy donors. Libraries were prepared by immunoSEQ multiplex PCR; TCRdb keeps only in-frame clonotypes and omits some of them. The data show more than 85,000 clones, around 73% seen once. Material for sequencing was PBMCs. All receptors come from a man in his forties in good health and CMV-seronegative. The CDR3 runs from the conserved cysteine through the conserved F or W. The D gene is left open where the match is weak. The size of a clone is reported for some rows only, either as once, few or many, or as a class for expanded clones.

CDR3 DNA: TGTGCCAGCAGTGGGGACAGGGGAAGGAATTCACCCCTCCACTTT; CDR3 protein: CASSGDRGRNSPLHF; D gene: TRBD1; V gene: TRBV2; CDR3 length: 15; clone size: once; J gene: TRBJ1-6
CDR3 DNA: TGTGCCAGCAGTTTACTCGGGGGGGATTTGTACGAGCAGTACTTC; CDR3 protein: CASSLLGGDLYEQYF; D gene: TRBD2; V gene: TRBV28; CDR3 length: 15; clone size: few; J gene: TRBJ2-7
CDR3 DNA: TGTGCCAGCAGCCGAACCGGGACAGGGGGCCAAAACACTGAAGCTTTCTTT; CDR3 protein: CASSRTGTGGQNTEAFF; D gene: TRBD1; V gene: TRBV7-2; CDR3 length: 17; clone size: -; J gene: TRBJ1-1
CDR3 DNA: TGCGCCAGCAGCCAAGAAGGGTCAGGAGGGGAGACCCAGTACTTC; CDR3 protein: CASSQEGSGGETQYF; D gene: -; V gene: TRBV4-1; CDR3 length: 15; clone size: -; J gene: TRBJ2-5
CDR3 DNA: TGTGCCAGCAGCTTAGGGACCGGGACACTCGTGAATCAGCCCCAGCATTTT; CDR3 protein: CASSLGTGTLVNQPQHF; D gene: -; V gene: TRBV7-9; CDR3 length: 17; clone size: once; J gene: TRBJ1-5
CDR3 DNA: TGTGCCAGCAGGCCCGCGGGACAGGGTTACAATGAGCAGTTCTTC; CDR3 protein: CASRPAGQGYNEQFF; D gene: TRBD1; V gene: TRBV6-5; CDR3 length: 15; clone size: -; J gene: TRBJ2-1
CDR3 DNA: TGTGCCAGCAGCCGCGGGGGGAGCACAGATACGCAGTATTTT; CDR3 protein: CASSRGGSTDTQYF; D gene: TRBD2; V gene: TRBV7-3; CDR3 length: 14; clone size: -; J gene: TRBJ2-3
CDR3 DNA: TGTGCCAGCAGCTTATATCAGGGTTCCTACGAGCAGTACTTC; CDR3 protein: CASSLYQGSYEQYF; D gene: -; V gene: TRBV7-2; CDR3 length: 14; clone size: once; J gene: TRBJ2-7
CDR3 DNA: TGTGCCAGCAGTGACCTGACAGGGAGCCTCTATGGCTACACCTTC; CDR3 protein: CASSDLTGSLYGYTF; D gene: TRBD1; V gene: TRBV25-1; CDR3 length: 15; clone size: -; J gene: TRBJ1-2
CDR3 DNA: TGTGCCAGCAGCTTAAACAGGGGCACTGAAGCTTTCTTT; CDR3 protein: CASSLNRGTEAFF; D gene: TRBD1; V gene: TRBV7-2; CDR3 length: 13; clone size: -; J gene: TRBJ1-1
CDR3 DNA: TGTGCCACCAGCGGTAGCGGACTTAATGAGCAGTTCTTC; CDR3 protein: CATSGSGLNEQFF; D gene: -; V gene: TRBV15; CDR3 length: 13; clone size: -; J gene: TRBJ2-1
CDR3 DNA: TGTGCCAGCAGCCCCTACTTCGCGGACTATCCCACTGGAAACACCATATATTTT; CDR3 protein: CASSPYFADYPTGNTIYF; D gene: -; V gene: TRBV27; CDR3 length: 18; clone size: once; J gene: TRBJ1-3
CDR3 DNA: TGTGCCAGCAGCTTAGATCCTCCCCAGGGGGCCAGGTACGAGCAGTACTTC; CDR3 protein: CASSLDPPQGARYEQYF; D gene: TRBD1; V gene: TRBV11-2; CDR3 length: 17; clone size: -; J gene: TRBJ2-7
CDR3 DNA: TGTGCCAGCAGTGACGTCGGGGGGGCCGGGACAGATACGCAGTATTTT; CDR3 protein: CASSDVGGAGTDTQYF; D gene: TRBD2; V gene: TRBV6-4; CDR3 length: 16; clone size: few; J gene: TRBJ2-3
CDR3 DNA: TGTGCCAGCAGCTTGGAGGGGACAAGGGGTAATGAAAAACTGTTTTTT; CDR3 protein: CASSLEGTRGNEKLFF; D gene: -; V gene: TRBV5-4; CDR3 length: 16; clone size: -; J gene: TRBJ1-4
CDR3 DNA: TGTGCCAGCAGCCAGCGACAGGGTAGGAATTCACCCCTCCACTTT; CDR3 protein: CASSQRQGRNSPLHF; D gene: TRBD1; V gene: TRBV11-2; CDR3 length: 15; clone size: -; J gene: TRBJ1-6
CDR3 DNA: TGTGCCAGCAGCTTAGCTGGGACGGGGGGTGTGATCGGGGAGCTGTTTTTT; CDR3 protein: CASSLAGTGGVIGELFF; D gene: TRBD2; V gene: TRBV7-2; CDR3 length: 17; clone size: few; J gene: TRBJ2-2
CDR3 DNA: TGTGCCAGTAGTACGGACAGGTCGGTCGGGGAGCTGTTTTTT; CDR3 protein: CASSTDRSVGELFF; D gene: TRBD1; V gene: TRBV19; CDR3 length: 14; clone size: -; J gene: TRBJ2-2
CDR3 DNA: TGTGCCAGCAGTAAAAACAGGGTAGGCTACACCTTC; CDR3 protein: CASSKNRVGYTF; D gene: -; V gene: TRBV6-5; CDR3 length: 12; clone size: -; J gene: TRBJ1-2
CDR3 DNA: TGTGCCAGCAGCTTTGGGGGGGCTAATTCACCCCTCCACTTT; CDR3 protein: CASSFGGANSPLHF; D gene: -; V gene: TRBV7-3; CDR3 length: 14; clone size: -; J gene: TRBJ1-6
CDR3 DNA: TGTGCCAGCAACCTACCCGGGACAGGGAACTACGAGCAGTACTTC; CDR3 protein: CASNLPGTGNYEQYF; D gene: TRBD1; V gene: TRBV11-2; CDR3 length: 15; clone size: once; J gene: TRBJ2-7
CDR3 DNA: TGTGCCAGCCAGAGCACCGGGGGGTTCGATACGCAGTATTTT; CDR3 protein: CASQSTGGFDTQYF; D gene: TRBD2; V gene: TRBV7-9; CDR3 length: 14; clone size: -; J gene: TRBJ2-3
CDR3 DNA: TGTGCCAGCAGCCCGACTAGTAGAGAGACCCAGTACTTC; CDR3 protein: CASSPTSRETQYF; D gene: -; V gene: TRBV7-2; CDR3 length: 13; clone size: -; J gene: TRBJ2-5
CDR3 DNA: TGTGCCATCAGTGAAAGTAGCGGGGTCTCCTACGAGCAGTACTTC; CDR3 protein: CAISESSGVSYEQYF; D gene: TRBD2; V gene: TRBV10-3; CDR3 length: 15; clone size: -; J gene: TRBJ2-7
CDR3 DNA: TGTGCCAGCGGAACGGACAGGAACTATGGCTACACCTTC; CDR3 protein: CASGTDRNYGYTF; D gene: TRBD1; V gene: TRBV28; CDR3 length: 13; clone size: -; J gene: TRBJ1-2
CDR3 DNA: TGCGCCAGCAGCCCTGGGACAGGGCCTAATGAAAAACTGTTTTTT; CDR3 protein: CASSPGTGPNEKLFF; D gene: TRBD1; V gene: TRBV4-3; CDR3 length: 15; clone size: -; J gene: TRBJ1-4
CDR3 DNA: TGTGCCAGCAGCGTTGCCAGGACTGAAGCTTTCTTT; CDR3 protein: CASSVARTEAFF; D gene: -; V gene: TRBV9; CDR3 length: 12; clone size: once; J gene: TRBJ1-1
CDR3 DNA: TGTGCCAGCAGCTATCGGGACAACATAGCGCCCCAGCATTTT; CDR3 protein: CASSYRDNIAPQHF; D gene: -; V gene: TRBV7-8; CDR3 length: 14; clone size: -; J gene: TRBJ1-5
CDR3 DNA: TGCACCAGCAGCCTTAAGCGTCAAAAACTCAAAAAATCTGGGGCCAACGTCCTGACTTTC; CDR3 protein: CTSSLKRQKLKKSGANVLTF; D gene: -; V gene: TRBV1; CDR3 length: 20; clone size: -; J gene: TRBJ2-6
CDR3 DNA: TGTGCCAGCAGTATATCCGGGACAGGGGATTCACCCCTCCACTTT; CDR3 protein: CASSISGTGDSPLHF; D gene: TRBD1; V gene: TRBV6-4; CDR3 length: 15; clone size: -; J gene: TRBJ1-6
CDR3 DNA: TGTGCCAGCAGTGACGGTACAGTGGATACGCAGTATTTT; CDR3 protein: CASSDGTVDTQYF; D gene: -; V gene: TRBV6-4; CDR3 length: 13; clone size: -; J gene: TRBJ2-3
CDR3 DNA: TGTGCCAGCGTCACGACAGGTAGCTCCTACAATGAGCAGTTCTTC; CDR3 protein: CASVTTGSSYNEQFF; D gene: -; V gene: TRBV6-1; CDR3 length: 15; clone size: -; J gene: TRBJ2-1
CDR3 DNA: TGTGCCAGCACGACAGCTGGTGGCTACACCTTC; CDR3 protein: CASTTAGGYTF; D gene: -; V gene: TRBV6-1; CDR3 length: 11; clone size: few; J gene: TRBJ1-2
CDR3 DNA: TGTGCCAGTAGTATAGGAGGGGGTCAACGTGAAGCTTTCTTT; CDR3 protein: CASSIGGGQREAFF; D gene: -; V gene: TRBV19; CDR3 length: 14; clone size: -; J gene: TRBJ1-1
CDR3 DNA: TGTGCCAGCAGTTTATCGGGGGACAGCTATGGCTACACCTTC; CDR3 protein: CASSLSGDSYGYTF; D gene: TRBD1; V gene: TRBV27; CDR3 length: 14; clone size: few; J gene: TRBJ1-2
CDR3 DNA: TGTGCCAGCAGTGGAGCGGGGGGGCTCACAGATACGCAGTATTTT; CDR3 protein: CASSGAGGLTDTQYF; D gene: TRBD2; V gene: TRBV9; CDR3 length: 15; clone size: -; J gene: TRBJ2-3
CDR3 DNA: TGCGCCAGCAGCTTTGACTACAGGGGCGGAGGTGAAAAACTGTTTTTT; CDR3 protein: CASSFDYRGGGEKLFF; D gene: TRBD1; V gene: TRBV5-1; CDR3 length: 16; clone size: few; J gene: TRBJ1-4
CDR3 DNA: TGTGCCAGCTCACCACCTCGCGGGGAACACGAGCAGTACTTC; CDR3 protein: CASSPPRGEHEQYF; D gene: -; V gene: TRBV18; CDR3 length: 14; clone size: -; J gene: TRBJ2-7
CDR3 DNA: TGTGCCTCCAAAGGCGGGGGGAATGCGGAGACCCAGTACTTC; CDR3 protein: CASKGGGNAETQYF; D gene: TRBD2; V gene: TRBV7-6; CDR3 length: 14; clone size: once; J gene: TRBJ2-5
CDR3 DNA: TGTGCCAGCAGCTTGTGGGCCGGGACAGGGGGCGCGGGCGGTCTTGAAAAACTGTTTTTT; CDR3 protein: CASSLWAGTGGAGGLEKLFF; D gene: TRBD1; V gene: TRBV5-4; CDR3 length: 20; clone size: -; J gene: TRBJ1-4
CDR3 DNA: TGTGCCAGCAGCTTTCTGCAGGGGGGTAATGAGCAGTTCTTC; CDR3 protein: CASSFLQGGNEQFF; D gene: -; V gene: TRBV13; CDR3 length: 14; clone size: few; J gene: TRBJ2-1
CDR3 DNA: TGTGCCAGCAGCCCTGGAGGACCTAATCAGCCCCAGCATTTT; CDR3 protein: CASSPGGPNQPQHF; D gene: -; V gene: TRBV7-2; CDR3 length: 14; clone size: -; J gene: TRBJ1-5